This T cell receptor (beta chain) originates from a study of cytomegalovirus exposure and HLA in healthy donors. Primers for the PCR totalled 60 Vbeta and 13 Jbeta. Using immunoSEQ multiplex PCR, the repertoire was profiled, and TCRdb retains in-frame clones only, with some absent. The data show roughly 190,000 clones, around 84% seen once. In germline, CDR1 is SGHRS, CDR2 YFSETQ. Trimming took off 4 bases at V and 4 bases at J, with 14 bases between the two ends. The CDR3 is 15 amino acids. Healthy bone marrow donors formed the donor group. A remark on this clone: Its matching antigen is unknown.

Overall study results and limits: For most TCR beta V segments, an earlier analysis put the productive rate at about 87% or about 30% of the time. Analysis was carried out at a later point, and it linked a missense DCLRE1C variant to TCR beta V- and J-gene trimming. Per published reports, the classifier diagnosed cytomegalovirus status with high specificity and sensitivity.

The receptor comes from a woman younger than 35 in good health and CMV-seronegative. Sequencing was done on a sample of PBMCs. V usage is TRBV5-1 and J usage is TRBJ2-2; TRBD2 might be the D (6 bases). The CDR3 reads CASSQVGGVTGELFF. The DNA for the CDR3 is TGCGCCAGCAGCCAAGTGGGGGGAGTCACCGGGGAGCTGTTTTTT.